Given below is one TCR beta chain in context. No antigen is known for it. The entry originates in a study of shared clonotypes between healthy human individuals. Some clones are missing from TCRdb's copy, which holds only in-frame ones; the method was immunoSEQ multiplex PCR. The sample has under 2,000,000 clones, over 85% seen once; the top ten hold approximately 1%. Study results and limitations: Exclusively blood specimens were collected; tissue repertoires likely differ. Generally, naive subsets (rather than memory subsets) showed larger estimated richness.

CDR3 length: 15 residues. Germline trimming cut 4 bases from V and 5 bases from J; bases unmatched to any gene: 8. The germline CDR1 and CDR2 sequences are SGHRS and YFSETQ. Naive CD8 cells lacked CD45RO and underwent positive selection for CCR7, leaving out terminally differentiated effector memory CD45RA+ cells. The TCR originated in a man aged 18 to 35 in good health. The sequenced sample consisted of naive CD8+ T cells sorted from blood. V and J are TRBV5-1 and TRBJ2-1, with 8 bases fitting TRBD2. The CDR3 spells CASSPRLALHNEQFF. Written as DNA, the CDR3 is TGCGCCAGCAGCCCCCGACTAGCGCTACACAATGAGCAGTTCTTC. Full variable domain (remainder filled in from reference TRBV5-1 and TRBJ2-1): KAGVTQTPRYLIKTRGQQVTLSCSPISGHRSVSWYQQTPGQGLQFLFEYFSETQRNKGNFPGRFSGRQFSNSRSEMNVSTLELGDSALYLCASSPRLALHNEQFFGPGTRLTVL.